This T cell receptor (beta chain) was profiled in a study of Tregs in tolerant kidney transplant recipients. Measured with immunoSEQ multiplex PCR; TCRdb has only the in-frame clones, and not every one. The table records roughly 250,000 clones, 65% to 85% of them present only once. On this clone itself: Its antigen is as yet unknown.

The V and J ends lost 4 bases and 6 bases respectively, with 19 bases between them. The CDR3 is 15 amino acids. In germline, CDR1 is SGHRS, CDR2 YFSETQ. Study results and limitations: The small number of patients limits these findings pending further validation.

The chain combines TRBV5-1 with TRBJ1-2; weak D call: TRBD1 (6 bases). The specimen was CD4+ T cells from blood. The clonotype comes from a human donor in good health. The CDR3 loop reads CASSPSTGLGDGYTF. CDR3 bases: TGCGCCAGCAGCCCGTCGACAGGACTCGGGGATGGCTACACCTTC.